Below are 9 T cell receptor beta chains sequenced from a single sample in a study of blood T cell repertoires in COVID-19. Sequencing was performed with immunoSEQ multiplex PCR; in TCRdb, only in-frame clones are kept and a portion is missing. The table has 130,000 to 150,000 clones, 70% to 90% seen once. Sequences were obtained from peripheral blood. All receptors derive from a woman in her fifties or sixties with COVID-19, enrolled during active disease.

This chain connects TRBV6-5 to TRBJ1-2, with D possibly TRBD1 on 5 matching bases. Germline V gene sequence: CDR1 MNHEY, CDR2 SVGAGI. Trimming removed 5 bases from V and 8 bases from J, with 18 bases in between. This CDR3 is 14 amino acids long. This CDR3 is CASSPVGTGVGYTF. CDR3 DNA sequence: TGTGCCAGCAGTCCGGTCGGGACGGGGGTCGGCTACACCTTC.

The chain links TRBV24-1 to TRBJ2-5; 10 positions agree with TRBD1. Trimming took 7 bases from V and 4 from J; bases not matched to a gene: 8. This CDR3 has 15 amino acids. Germline CDR1 KGHDR, CDR2 SFDVKD. This CDR3 is CATSPGDRGTETQYF. The DNA of the CDR3 is TGTGCCACCAGCCCTGGGGACAGGGGTACAGAGACCCAGTACTTC.

This chain joins TRBV6-5 and TRBJ1-5, with 7 bases fitting TRBD1. The CDR3 is made up of 14 amino acids. Trimming cost V 6 bases and J 6 bases; bases outside gene matches: 8. Germline V gene lookup returns CDR1 MNHEY and CDR2 SVGAGI. The DNA for the CDR3 is TGTGCCAGCAGCACGGACAGGATGGGTCAGCCCCAGCATTTT. This translates into CASSTDRMGQPQHF.

Regarding this clone: The junction departs from germline at one end; a sequencing error may be responsible. V usage is TRBV6-1 and J usage is TRBJ2-1, with 7 positions matching TRBD1. The CDR3 is 14 residues long. The V gene's germline CDR1 is MNHNS and CDR2 SASEGT. The CDR3 sequence: CASREGTALREQFF. DNA of the CDR3: TGTGCCAGCAGAGAAGGGACAGCTTTACGGGAGCAGTTCTTC.

This clone was seen once. The chain is built from TRBV11-2 and TRBJ1-2; 7 bases match TRBD1. CDR1 SGHAT and CDR2 FQNNGV come from the germline V gene. CDR3 length: 14 residues. V shed 5 bases, J shed 8 bases, and the junction held 11 bases outside the gene matches. The CDR3 protein is CASSPGPDRDGYTF. The CDR3 DNA is TGTGCCAGCAGCCCGGGCCCTGACAGGGACGGCTACACCTTC.

The chain is built from TRBV7-5 and TRBJ2-1; the table calls TRBD2, which could not be checked here. TRBV7-5 is classified as a pseudogene. The CDR3 is 13 residues long. The CDR3 loop is CVRSLASRNEQFF. CDR3 DNA sequence: TGTGTCAGAAGCTTAGCCTCGCGCAATGAGCAGTTCTTC.

This chain connects TRBV10-1 to TRBJ1-2, with TRBD1 identical over 7 bases. V lost 4 bases to trimming and J lost 5 bases; unmatched junction nucleotides: 7. Germline V CDR1 and CDR2: WNHNN, SYGVQD (reference sequence). This CDR3 contains 14 residues. The CDR3 region is CASSAGTDKYGYTF. In DNA form, the CDR3 reads TGCGCCAGCAGTGCGGGGACAGATAAATATGGCTACACCTTC.

V and J are TRBV28 and TRBJ2-7, with TRBD2 identical over 7 bases. Per the germline V gene, CDR1 is MDHEN and CDR2 is SYDVKM. V lost 7 bases, J lost 1 base, and 7 bases stayed unmatched. CDR3 length: 14 amino acids. The chain's CDR3 is CASTRERGSYEQYF. In nucleotides, the CDR3 is TGTGCCAGCACTCGGGAGCGGGGTTCCTACGAGCAGTACTTC.

The J gene is TRBJ2-2, the V gene TRBV3-1 (or the pseudogene TRBV3-2); 9 nucleotides align to TRBD2. V shed 0 bases and J 6 bases; nucleotides not matched to a gene: 11. The length of the CDR3 is 18 residues. Germline V gene data show CDR1 as LGHDT and CDR2 as YNNKEL (reference sequence). This CDR3 reads CASSQDLVSGGPPGELFF. CDR3 sequence (DNA): TGTGCCAGCAGCCAAGATCTCGTTAGCGGGGGCCCTCCCGGGGAGCTGTTTTTT.